This T cell receptor (beta chain) was sequenced in a study of beta chain features in type 1 diabetes. Study information: Over all samples combined, some 110 million sorted cells were examined. Study-level findings and limits: Patients with Type 1 diabetes showed moderately but significantly shorter TCRB CDR3s in all four CD4+ subsets. Within the patient group, naive, central memory and Treg TCRB repertoires appeared more similar to each other than within healthy donors. Whether TCRB rearrangement is influenced by HLA type went unresolved here. When cDNA is sequenced, cells with high TCR expression could be over-represented.

In the case of this clone: No antigen is known for it.

CDR3 length equals 15 residues. After removal of 3 bases from V and 10 bases from J, the junction contained 7 bases not matched to a gene. Per germline, CDR1 SGHRS and CDR2 YFSETQ. cDNA synthesis used the whole RNA isolate, giving expressed TCRB sequences. Measured with immunoSEQ multiplex PCR; TCRdb has only the in-frame clones, and not every one. The sample comprises some 640,000 clones, over 12% of which are singletons, and around 0.04% rests with the top ten. This receptor was identified in a man aged 18 to 29 with type 1 diabetes. The material sequenced was naive CD4+ T cells from blood. The gene calls are TRBV5-1 and TRBJ2-4; 13 nucleotides match TRBD2. CDR3 amino acids: CASSSTSGRAQIQYF. In DNA form, the CDR3 reads TGCGCCAGCAGCTCCACTAGCGGGAGGGCCCAAATTCAGTACTTC. Full variable domain (rest looked up from reference TRBV5-1 and TRBJ2-4): KAGVTQTPRYLIKTRGQQVTLSCSPISGHRSVSWYQQTPGQGLQFLFEYFSETQRNKGNFPGRFSGRQFSNSRSEMNVSTLELGDSALYLCASSSTSGRAQIQYFGAGTRLSVL.